These 32 T cell receptor beta chains were sequenced from one sample in a study of blood T cell repertoires in COVID-19 (dated by TCRdb to about 2020). Library creation used the immunoSEQ multiplex PCR assay. TCRdb limited this immuneACCESS table to in-frame rearrangements with V and J called. A share of clones is missing; checked studies link under half to unresolved V genes, and the rest is unexplained. The sample table records some 290,000 clones; under 90% of these occur just once. Jointly, the top ten make up 2.5% to 3% of the sample. The sequenced material came from peripheral blood. The origin of the receptors is a woman in her sixties with active or convalescent COVID-19.

This chain uses TRBV6-6 with TRBJ1-1; D call uncertain. The V end was cut by 8 bases, the J end by 11 bases, with 15 bases between. Germline loops: CDR1 MNHNY, CDR2 SVGAGI (reference sequence). This CDR3 comprises 11 residues. DNA of the CDR3: TGTGCCAGCGCCCCACCCCCCAGGGCTTTCTTT. The encoded protein is CASAPPPRAFF.

In this sample, this clone turned up once. The chain joins TRBV6-5 to TRBJ1-2; a weak D match, TRBD1 (5 bases). The V end was cut by 9 bases, the J end by 9 bases, with 20 bases between. Germline lookup yields CDR1 MNHEY and CDR2 SVGAGI. CDR3 length: 13 amino acids. The DNA for the CDR3 is TGTGCCAGTAGCAACCCGTCTCAGGGCAGCTACACCTTC. It translates to CASSNPSQGSYTF.

The chain uses TRBV7-9 and TRBJ2-1; 11 nucleotides match TRBD2. With 0 bases clipped from V and 9 bases from J, the junction kept 1 base outside the gene matches. This CDR3 region has 14 residues. CDR1 is SEHNR and CDR2 is FQNEAQ in the germline V gene (reference sequence). CDR3 nucleotide sequence: TGTGCCAGCAGCTTAGCACTAGCGGGGGCTGAGCAGTTCTTC. Translating gives CASSLALAGAEQFF.

The CDR3 nucleotides are TGTGCCAGCAGCCTCCCCGGCGGGGAGCTGTTTTTT. Amino acid sequence: CASSLPGGELFF. This chain links TRBV12-3 or TRBV12-4 with TRBJ2-2; no clear D. V was trimmed by 6 bases and J by 7 bases, leaving 9 bases between them. This CDR3 has 12 residues.

The chain uses TRBV30 and TRBJ2-1; 7 nucleotides line up with TRBD2. The trim removed 3 bases at V and 7 bases at J, leaving 15 bases unmatched. Germline values: CDR1 GTSNPN, CDR2 SVGIG (reference sequence). The CDR3 sequence is 16 residues long. CDR3 amino acids: CAWSAVGGSSHNEQFF. DNA of the CDR3: TGTGCCTGGAGCGCTGTGGGGGGGTCGTCCCATAATGAGCAGTTCTTC. Supplemented by reference TRBV30 and TRBJ2-1, the full variable domain reads SQTIHQWPATLVQPVGSPLSLECTVEGTSNPNLYWYRQAAGRGLQLLFYSVGIGQISSEVPQNLSASRPQDRQFILSSKKLLLSDSGFYLCAWSAVGGSSHNEQFFGPGTRLTVL.

The gene calls are TRBV5-8 and TRBJ1-5; possibly TRBD1 for D (5 bases). CDR3 length: 15 amino acids. The germline V gene encodes CDR1 SGHTS and CDR2 YDEGEE. V was cut by 2 bases and J by 5 bases, with 14 bases left in between. The CDR3 protein is CASSFAGPRDQPQHF. In DNA, the CDR3 is TGTGCCAGCAGCTTCGCGGGGCCGCGCGATCAGCCCCAGCATTTT.

This sequence joins TRBV29-1 and TRBJ1-4, with 7 bases aligning to TRBD1. Trimming took 6 bases from V and 7 from J; bases not matched to a gene: 5. Looked up from germline, CDR1 is SQVTM and CDR2 is ANQGSEA. CDR3 length: 12 residues. CDR3 protein: CSVRQGGEKLFF. Here the CDR3 DNA reads TGCAGCGTGCGACAGGGAGGTGAAAAACTGTTTTTT.

The gene calls are TRBV9 and TRBJ2-5; D possibly corresponds to TRBD2 (5 bases). The CDR3 spans 15 residues. V lost 2 bases and J 4 bases, leaving 15 bases between the germline ends. Looked up from germline, CDR1 is SGDLS and CDR2 is YYNGEE. In nucleotides, the CDR3 is TGTGCCAGCAGCGTCGGACTGGCGGCCACAGAGACCCAGTACTTC. Translated, it gives CASSVGLAATETQYF.

This chain connects TRBV7-9 to TRBJ2-3; 11 nucleotides align to TRBD1. The CDR3 sequence is 15 residues long. In germline, CDR1 is SEHNR, CDR2 FQNEAQ (reference sequence). Trimming at V came to 5 bases and at J to 3 bases, leaving 4 bases not matched to a gene. This CDR3 reads CASSTGTGGTDTQYF. The CDR3 nucleotides are TGTGCCAGCAGCACTGGGACAGGGGGAACAGATACGCAGTATTTT.

This clone was seen only a few times. J is TRBJ2-2 and V is TRBV6-2 or TRBV6-3, with 10 bases matching TRBD2. The length of the CDR3 is 17 residues. The V gene end was trimmed by 7 bases and the J gene end by 4 bases; junction bases not matched to a gene: 12. Looked up from germline, CDR1 is MNHEY and CDR2 is SVGEGT. The CDR3 DNA reads TGTGCCAGCACCCCGGGTTGGACTAGCGGTACCACCGGGGAGCTGTTTTTT. It encodes CASTPGWTSGTTGELFF.

The chain combines TRBV19 with TRBJ1-6; a weak D match, TRBD1 (6 bases). Germline V gene sequence: CDR1 LNHDA, CDR2 SQIVND (reference sequence). CDR3 length: 15 amino acids. The V end was cut by 6 bases, the J end by 5 bases, with 14 bases between. CDR3 nucleotide sequence: TGTGCCAGTAGAGGACAGTCGGGTCATAATTCACCCCTCCACTTT. Its translation is CASRGQSGHNSPLHF.

The CDR3 region has the DNA TGTGCCAGCTCAAGGAGGACAGGTTTAGCGACTGAAGCTTTCTTT. Translating gives CASSRRTGLATEAFF. The chain couples TRBV2 to TRBJ1-1; TRBD1 matches 7 bases. V shed 8 bases and J 5 bases; nucleotides not matched to a gene: 14. CDR3 length: 15 amino acids. Germline V gene data show CDR1 as SNHLY and CDR2 as FYNNEI.

The chain joins TRBV25-1 to TRBJ2-5; D is undetermined. Germline V lookup: CDR1 MGHDK, CDR2 SYGVNS. V was pared by 4 bases and J by 2 bases, with 14 bases between. CDR3 size: 15 residues. The CDR3 sequence: CASSGRLPLQETQYF. Here the CDR3 DNA reads TGTGCCAGCAGTGGGAGACTCCCCCTTCAAGAGACCCAGTACTTC.

The CDR3 nucleotides are TGCGCCAGCAGCTTTTCTACAGGGGAAGCCTACGAGCAGTACTTC. Encoded protein: CASSFSTGEAYEQYF. This chain joins TRBV5-1 and TRBJ2-7; 7 positions match TRBD1. This CDR3 has 15 residues. In germline, CDR1 is SGHRS, CDR2 YFSETQ. V trimming: 2 bases; J trimming: 2 bases; junction bases outside the gene matches: 7.

This sequence joins TRBV12-3 or TRBV12-4 and TRBJ1-5, with D possibly being TRBD1 (5 bases). Trimming shortened V by 7 bases and J by 6 bases, and 13 bases separated the two germline ends. The CDR3 runs to 13 residues. Here the CDR3 DNA reads TGTGCCAGCAATTCCCAGGGTCTTCAGCCCCAGCATTTT. Protein: CASNSQGLQPQHF.

The chain employs TRBV5-6 and TRBJ2-7, with 8 bases that match TRBD2. Germline lookup yields CDR1 SGHDT and CDR2 YYEEEE. Germline trimming cut 4 bases from V and 6 bases from J; bases unmatched to any gene: 9. This CDR3 has 14 amino acids. The CDR3 DNA follows: TGTGCCAGCAGCCTCGGGGGGGGGCGTCCCGAGCAGTACTTC. It translates to CASSLGGGRPEQYF.

The chain has TRBV4-3 and TRBJ1-3; no firm D call. The germline V and J ends were trimmed by 4 bases and 6 bases, with 10 bases remaining between them. CDR3 length: 13 residues. From germline, CDR1 is LGHNA and CDR2 YSLEER. CDR3 DNA: TGCGCCAGCAGCCCGCGGCACCCAAACACCATATATTTT. Translation: CASSPRHPNTIYF.

The rearrangement links TRBV5-4 to TRBJ2-5, with 8 nucleotides matching TRBD2. This CDR3 is built from 16 residues. Germline V gene sequence: CDR1 SGHNT, CDR2 YYREEE (reference sequence). V lost 2 bases, J lost 5 bases, and 11 bases stayed unmatched. The chain's CDR3 is CASSFPGRTSRETQYF. The CDR3 nucleotides are TGTGCCAGCAGCTTTCCCGGGCGGACTAGCAGGGAGACCCAGTACTTC.

The V gene is TRBV7-9, the J gene TRBJ2-7; D may be TRBD1 (6 bases). The germline V and J ends were trimmed by 2 bases and 3 bases, with 14 bases remaining between them. CDR3 size: 15 residues. Germline loops: CDR1 SEHNR, CDR2 FQNEAQ (reference sequence). Written as DNA, the CDR3 is TGTGCCAGCAGCTTACATGGGGGCGCGGGCTACGAGCAGTACTTC. Translated, it gives CASSLHGGAGYEQYF.

The chain carries TRBV27 and TRBJ1-1; a weak D match, TRBD1 (6 bases). V lost 5 bases to trimming and J lost 3 bases, with 16 bases between them. The CDR3 spans 15 residues. The V gene's germline CDR1 is MNHEY and CDR2 SMNVEV (reference sequence). CDR3 coding DNA: TGTGCCAGCAGTCCCGACAGGATTGGAGACACTGAAGCTTTCTTT. This gives the protein CASSPDRIGDTEAFF.

The genes are TRBV5-4 and TRBJ1-5; D is ambiguous. CDR3 length: 13 residues. With 3 bases removed from V and 5 bases from J, the gap between germline ends came to 9 bases. CDR1 is SGHNT, CDR2 YYREEE, per germline (reference sequence). Here the CDR3 reads CASSSYLYQPQHF. The DNA of the CDR3 is TGTGCCAGCAGCTCCTACCTCTATCAGCCCCAGCATTTT.

In its sample, this clone was seen a few times. The chain is built from TRBV18 and TRBJ1-3; TRBD1 matches at 7 bases. The CDR3 loop spans 15 amino acids. Germline V gene lookup returns CDR1 KGHSH and CDR2 LQKENI. The V gene end was trimmed by 3 bases and the J gene end by 1 base; junction bases not matched to a gene: 3. CDR3: CASSPTGLSGNTIYF. In DNA form, the CDR3 reads TGTGCCAGCTCACCGACAGGGTTGTCTGGAAACACCATATATTTT.

The chain recombines TRBV4-1 with TRBJ1-1; D not resolved. Trimming stripped 1 base from V and 1 base from J, with 7 bases between. Germline V gene lookup returns CDR1 MGHRA and CDR2 YSYEKL. The CDR3 covers 14 residues. This chain's CDR3 is CASSQVNTNTEAFF. CDR3 in DNA: TGCGCCAGCAGCCAAGTGAACACGAACACTGAAGCTTTCTTT.

This clone was counted between two and nine times. This rearrangement joins TRBV7-2 to TRBJ2-7; D unclear. The CDR3 spans 14 residues. The ends were cut back, 3 bases at V and 7 bases at J, with 16 bases in the middle. CDR1 and CDR2 (germline): SGHTA, FQGNSA. The CDR3 sequence: CASSFPPSPREQYF. The CDR3 DNA reads TGTGCCAGCAGCTTCCCCCCGAGTCCGCGGGAGCAGTACTTC. Supplemented by reference TRBV7-2 and TRBJ2-7, the full variable domain reads GAGVSQSPSNKVTEKGKDVELRCDPISGHTALYWYRQSLGQGLEFLIYFQGNSAPDKSGLPSDRFSAERTGGSVSTLTIQRTQQEDSAVYLCASSFPPSPREQYFGPGTRLTVT.

This clone has a handful of counts. The rearrangement joins TRBV6-1 to TRBJ2-2, with 12 nucleotides matching TRBD2. This CDR3 has 16 residues. V was clipped by 4 bases and J by 7 bases; unmatched bases: 7. Germline V lookup: CDR1 MNHNS, CDR2 SASEGT. CDR3 region: CASSALGLAGNGELFF. CDR3 nucleotide sequence: TGTGCCAGCAGTGCCCTAGGACTAGCGGGGAACGGGGAGCTGTTTTTT.

The chain links TRBV7-9 to TRBJ1-2, with a tentative D call TRBD1 (5 bases). Germline loops: CDR1 SEHNR, CDR2 FQNEAQ (reference sequence). V lost 7 bases to trimming and J lost 1 base, with 10 bases between them. The CDR3 loop spans 13 amino acids. The CDR3 coding sequence is TGTGCCAGCACCCAGGGCAGTAACTATGGCTACACCTTC. It specifies CASTQGSNYGYTF.

In DNA form, the CDR3 reads TGTGCCATCAGTGATACGACAGGGGGCTATGGCTACACCTTC. The encoded protein is CAISDTTGGYGYTF. V and J are TRBV10-3 and TRBJ1-2, with 9 bases matching TRBD1. Germline V gives CDR1 ENHRY, CDR2 SYGVKD. This CDR3 spans 14 amino acids. V trimming: 3 bases; J trimming: 4 bases; junction bases outside the gene matches: 3.

The chain has TRBV5-1 and TRBJ2-5; 13 nucleotides agree with TRBD2. V shed 4 bases and J 2 bases; nucleotides not matched to a gene: 2. From germline, CDR1 is SGHRS and CDR2 YFSETQ. The CDR3 spans 15 residues. The CDR3 DNA is TGCGCCAGCAGCCCGGGACTAGCGGGGCAAGAGACCCAGTACTTC. This codes for CASSPGLAGQETQYF.

The chain couples TRBV5-4 to TRBJ2-7; 11 bases are a match to TRBD2. The CDR3 extends over 15 amino acids. Germline V CDR1 and CDR2: SGHNT, YYREEE (reference sequence). Trimming at V came to 1 base and at J to 2 bases, leaving 2 bases not matched to a gene. The DNA for the CDR3 is TGTGCCAGCAGCTTGATTAGCGGGGGGGCCTACGAGCAGTACTTC. Translating gives CASSLISGGAYEQYF.

The V gene is TRBV9, the J gene TRBJ2-5; D remains ambiguous. CDR3 size: 14 residues. The germline gives CDR1 SGDLS, CDR2 YYNGEE. V was trimmed by 0 bases and J by 0 bases, leaving 6 bases between them. The CDR3 nucleotides read TGTGCCAGCAGCGTAGGAGTCAACCAAGAGACCCAGTACTTC. The encoded protein is CASSVGVNQETQYF. Filled out from reference TRBV9 and TRBJ2-5, the complete variable domain reads DSGVTQTPKHLITATGQRVTLRCSPRSGDLSVYWYQQSLDQGLQFLIQYYNGEERAKGNILERFSAQQFPDLHSELNLSSLELGDSALYFCASSVGVNQETQYFGPGTRLLVL.

Concerning this clone: This sample also contains other DNA sequences that code for the same CDR3. V is TRBV5-4 and J is TRBJ1-1; D perhaps matches TRBD1 (5 bases). Germline lookup yields CDR1 SGHNT and CDR2 YYREEE (reference sequence). The CDR3 is 14 residues long. The V end was cut by 1 base, the J end by 0 bases, with 7 bases between. The CDR3 region has the DNA TGTGCCAGCAGCTTGACAGGATTGAACACTGAAGCTTTCTTT. Protein sequence: CASSLTGLNTEAFF.

The chain is built from TRBV7-3 and TRBJ2-5, with 13 bases lining up with TRBD2. The ends lost 5 bases at V and 1 base at J; junction bases unmatched: 4. The germline gives CDR1 SGHTA, CDR2 FQGTGA. The CDR3 sequence is 16 residues long. CDR3 region: CASSDGTSGTQETQYF. The CDR3 nucleotides read TGTGCCAGCAGCGATGGGACTAGCGGGACCCAAGAGACCCAGTACTTC.